Below are 7 T cell receptor beta chains sequenced from a single sample in a study of T cells in Graves' hyperthyroidism and ophthalmopathy (dated by TCRdb to about 2019). The method was multiplex PCR. Data came from an Illumina HiSeq 2000. The TCR beta CDR3 regions were amplified from the RNA transcripts. The TCR CDR3 was subjected to a first round of RT-PCR using the HTBI primer set and the Qiagen OneStep RT-PCR kit. TCRdb reanalyzed the raw reads on its own, using fastp at Q25 for trimming and MiXCR for clone calling, and kept in-frame beta chains. Each entry is one CDR3 protein sequence, shown with its most common DNA and genes. The sample records about 610,000 distinct CDR3 sequences, roughly 14% of which are singletons. The top ten clones comprise about 3.9% of the sample. The sequenced sample was blood. These TCRs come from a woman between 35 and 50 years old with Graves' ophthalmopathy.

This clonotype was seen ten or more times. This chain uses TRBV12-3 or TRBV12-4 with TRBJ1-1, with D maybe TRBD1 (5 bases). CDR3 length: 14 amino acids. The V end was cut by 5 bases, the J end by 0 bases, with 10 bases between. The CDR3 bases are TGTGCCAGCAGTCCAGGGACCGTGAACACTGAAGCTTTCTTT. Its protein product is CASSPGTVNTEAFF.

This clonotype has ten or more counts. The CDR3 loop is CASSSGDGLSGYTF. Written as DNA, the CDR3 is TGTGCCAGCAGCTCCGGGGACGGCTTGAGTGGCTACACCTTC. This chain uses TRBV11-2 with TRBJ1-2; D is perhaps TRBD1 (5 bases). CDR3 size: 14 residues. Trimming stripped 4 bases from V and 7 bases from J, with 16 bases between. Per germline, CDR1 SGHAT and CDR2 FQNNGV.

The chain has TRBV9 and TRBJ2-7; possibly TRBD1 or TRBD2 for D (6 bases each). Trimming left V 0 bases short and J 3 bases short, with 16 bases between. CDR3 size: 16 residues. Per germline, CDR1 SGDLS and CDR2 YYNGEE. As DNA, the CDR3 is TGTGCCAGCAGCGTAGGGGGGGACACAACCCTCTACGAGCAGTACTTC. Its translation is CASSVGGDTTLYEQYF.

Many counts were recorded for this clonotype. For the CDR3, the DNA is TGTGCCAGCAGCTATAGGGGGGACACTAGGGGGGAGACCCAGTACTTC. Encoded protein: CASSYRGDTRGETQYF. V and J are TRBV7-2 and TRBJ2-5; the D call may be TRBD1 or TRBD2 (6 bases each). The length of the CDR3 is 16 residues. Trimming removed 4 bases at V and 5 bases at J, with 20 bases between. Germline V gives CDR1 SGHTA, CDR2 FQGNSA. Full variable domain (remainder filled in from reference TRBV7-2 and TRBJ2-5): GAGVSQSPSNKVTEKGKDVELRCDPISGHTALYWYRQSLGQGLEFLIYFQGNSAPDKSGLPSDRFSAERTGGSVSTLTIQRTQQEDSAVYLCASSYRGDTRGETQYFGPGTRLLVL.

This clonotype was picked up a small number of times. The chain combines TRBV29-1 with TRBJ2-1; 8 nucleotides match TRBD2. This CDR3 has 16 amino acids. CDR1 and CDR2 (germline): SQVTM, ANQGSEA. The V segment lost 4 bases and the J segment 9 bases; nucleotides outside the gene matches: 17. The CDR3 DNA is TGCAGCGTTGGGGCCCCTCGGGGAGCGGGAGAGGGTGAGCAGTTCTTC. The encoded protein is CSVGAPRGAGEGEQFF.

This clonotype was seen many times. The rearrangement links TRBV29-1 to TRBJ1-2, with D perhaps matching TRBD1 (5 bases). Deletions cut 6 bases from V and 3 bases from J, with 11 bases between. Germline CDR1 is SQVTM and CDR2 is ANQGSEA. CDR3 length: 12 residues. The CDR3 DNA sequence: TGCAGCGTGCTGCAGGGCGACTATGGCTACACCTTC. As protein: CSVLQGDYGYTF.

The chain couples TRBV20-1 to TRBJ2-7; TRBD2 matches 12 bases. CDR1 is DFQATT and CDR2 is SNEGSKA in the germline V gene (reference sequence). CDR3 length equals 16 residues. V gave up 0 bases and J gave up 3 bases; unmatched junction bases: 6. The CDR3 reads CSARDHGLAGNYEQYF. CDR3 bases: TGCAGTGCTAGAGACCATGGACTAGCGGGAAACTACGAGCAGTACTTC.